This is a list of T cell receptor beta chains from one sample in a study of T cells in localized non-small cell lung cancer. The assay was immunoSEQ multiplex PCR, and TCRdb's table has in-frame clones only and misses some. The sample carries approximately 45,000 clones, around 86% recorded once. The specimen comprised peripheral blood mononuclear cells, sampled before any cancer treatment. The origin of the receptors is a man aged 35 to 69 with stage III lung adenocarcinoma. The CDR3 runs from the conserved cysteine through the conserved F or W. D genes are given only for firm matches. Rows may omit the clone size; those that give it use once, few, many or a size class.

d_gene: NA; j_gene: TRBJ1-5; v_gene: TRBV6-6; abundance: NA; CDR3aa: CASSMGGGNQPQHF; CDR3nt: TGTGCCAGCAGTATGGGGGGGGGCAATCAGCCCCAGCATTTT
d_gene: TRBD1; j_gene: TRBJ2-7; v_gene: TRBV5-1; abundance: NA; CDR3aa: CASSFGQGGEQYF; CDR3nt: TGCGCCAGCAGCTTTGGACAGGGAGGAGAGCAGTACTTC
d_gene: TRBD1; j_gene: TRBJ2-3; v_gene: TRBV30; abundance: NA; CDR3aa: CAWSLTGMSTDTQYF; CDR3nt: TGTGCCTGGAGTTTGACAGGGATGAGCACAGATACGCAGTATTTT
d_gene: TRBD1; j_gene: TRBJ2-1; v_gene: TRBV30; abundance: NA; CDR3aa: CAWRDPGTGRDEQFF; CDR3nt: TGTGCCTGGAGGGACCCCGGGACAGGGAGGGATGAGCAGTTCTTC
d_gene: NA; j_gene: TRBJ2-5; v_gene: TRBV5-6; abundance: once; CDR3aa: CASRQRDQITQYF; CDR3nt: TGTGCCAGCAGACAACGGGACCAGATAACCCAGTACTTC
d_gene: NA; j_gene: TRBJ2-7; v_gene: TRBV6-6; abundance: NA; CDR3aa: CASSKLGGTGNDEQYF; CDR3nt: TGTGCCAGCAGCAAATTAGGGGGAACAGGGAATGACGAGCAGTACTTC
d_gene: NA; j_gene: TRBJ2-7; v_gene: TRBV9; abundance: NA; CDR3aa: CASSALTGVLPYEQYF; CDR3nt: TGTGCCAGCAGCGCCCTGACAGGCGTACTTCCCTACGAGCAGTACTTC
d_gene: NA; j_gene: TRBJ2-6; v_gene: TRBV2; abundance: NA; CDR3aa: CASSELRLRGANVLTF; CDR3nt: TGTGCCAGCAGTGAATTACGGCTTCGCGGGGCCAACGTCCTGACTTTC
d_gene: TRBD1; j_gene: TRBJ2-1; v_gene: TRBV11-2; abundance: NA; CDR3aa: CASSLGYGTGTYNEQFF; CDR3nt: TGTGCCAGCAGCTTAGGTTATGGGACAGGGACCTACAATGAGCAGTTCTTC
d_gene: TRBD1; j_gene: TRBJ2-5; v_gene: TRBV10-3; abundance: NA; CDR3aa: CAIADLVGQSGETQYF; CDR3nt: TGTGCCATCGCCGATCTCGTGGGACAGTCCGGGGAGACCCAGTACTTC
d_gene: TRBD1; j_gene: TRBJ1-1; v_gene: TRBV27; abundance: NA; CDR3aa: CASSLGRQGLRIMNTEAFF; CDR3nt: TGTGCCAGCAGTTTAGGAAGACAGGGCTTAAGGATAATGAACACTGAAGCTTTCTTT
d_gene: NA; j_gene: TRBJ1-1; v_gene: TRBV15; abundance: NA; CDR3aa: CATSRGGLLGTEAFF; CDR3nt: TGTGCCACCAGCAGAGGGGGCCTCTTAGGCACTGAAGCTTTCTTT
d_gene: NA; j_gene: TRBJ2-5; v_gene: TRBV5-1; abundance: few; CDR3aa: CASSLGLDPRETQYF; CDR3nt: TGCGCCAGCAGCTTGGGGCTAGACCCTAGAGAGACCCAGTACTTC
d_gene: NA; j_gene: TRBJ1-1; v_gene: TRBV29-1; abundance: NA; CDR3aa: CSGGLGGWSGAFF; CDR3nt: TGCAGCGGGGGGCTTGGGGGTTGGTCAGGAGCTTTCTTT
d_gene: NA; j_gene: TRBJ2-7; v_gene: TRBV27; abundance: NA; CDR3aa: CASSQGPSYEQYF; CDR3nt: TGTGCCAGCAGTCAGGGCCCCTCCTACGAGCAGTACTTC
d_gene: NA; j_gene: TRBJ2-7; v_gene: TRBV5-1; abundance: NA; CDR3aa: CASSFTSAHLIAYEQYF; CDR3nt: TGCGCCAGCAGCTTTACGTCAGCTCATCTCATCGCGTACGAGCAGTACTTC
d_gene: NA; j_gene: TRBJ2-1; v_gene: TRBV15; abundance: once; CDR3aa: CATSSRAKGNEQFF; CDR3nt: TGTGCCACCAGCAGTCGGGCAAAGGGGAATGAGCAGTTCTTC
d_gene: TRBD1; j_gene: TRBJ2-7; v_gene: TRBV18; abundance: few; CDR3aa: CASSRDRGLYEQYF; CDR3nt: TGTGCCAGCTCACGGGACAGGGGCCTCTACGAGCAGTACTTC
d_gene: NA; j_gene: TRBJ2-5; v_gene: TRBV18; abundance: few; CDR3aa: CASSLEGYQETQYF; CDR3nt: TGTGCCAGCTCCCTAGAGGGGTACCAAGAGACCCAGTACTTC
d_gene: TRBD2; j_gene: TRBJ2-1; v_gene: TRBV5-1; abundance: NA; CDR3aa: CASSLGWTSTVNEQFF; CDR3nt: TGCGCCAGCAGCTTGGGATGGACTAGCACAGTTAATGAGCAGTTCTTC